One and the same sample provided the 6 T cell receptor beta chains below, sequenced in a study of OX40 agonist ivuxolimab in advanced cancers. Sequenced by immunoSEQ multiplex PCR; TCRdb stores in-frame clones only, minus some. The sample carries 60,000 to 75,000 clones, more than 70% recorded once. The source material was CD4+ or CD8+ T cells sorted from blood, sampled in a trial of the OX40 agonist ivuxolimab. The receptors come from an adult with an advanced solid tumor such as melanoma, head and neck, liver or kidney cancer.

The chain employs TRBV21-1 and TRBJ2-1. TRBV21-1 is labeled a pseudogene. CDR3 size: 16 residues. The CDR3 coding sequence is TGTGCCAGCAGCAAAGTAAGGGCGAGCTCCTACAATGAGCAGTTCTTC. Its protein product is CASSKVRASSYNEQFF.

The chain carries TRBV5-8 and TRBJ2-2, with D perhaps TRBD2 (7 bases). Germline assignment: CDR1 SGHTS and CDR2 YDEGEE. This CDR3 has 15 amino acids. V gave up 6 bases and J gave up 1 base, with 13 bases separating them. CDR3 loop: CASNRRGLNTGELFF. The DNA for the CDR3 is TGTGCCAGCAACCGGCGGGGGCTGAACACCGGGGAGCTGTTTTTT. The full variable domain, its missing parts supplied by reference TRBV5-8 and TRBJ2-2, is EAGVTQSPTHLIKTRGQQATLRCSPISGHTSVYWYQQALGLGLQFLLWYDEGEERNRGNFPPRFSGRQFPNYSSELNVNALELEDSALYLCASNRRGLNTGELFFGEGSRLTVL.

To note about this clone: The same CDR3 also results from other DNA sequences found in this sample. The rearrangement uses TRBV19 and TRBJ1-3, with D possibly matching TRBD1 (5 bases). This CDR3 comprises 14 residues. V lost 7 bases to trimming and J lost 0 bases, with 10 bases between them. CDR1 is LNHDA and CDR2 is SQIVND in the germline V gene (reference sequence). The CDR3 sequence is CASTRGGSGNTIYF. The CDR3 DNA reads TGTGCCAGTACCCGGGGGGGCTCTGGAAACACCATATATTTT. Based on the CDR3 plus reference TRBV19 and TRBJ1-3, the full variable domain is DGGITQSPKYLFRKEGQNVTLSCEQNLNHDAMYWYRQDPGQGLRLIYYSQIVNDFQKGDIAEGYSVSREKKESFPLTVTSAQKNPTAFYLCASTRGGSGNTIYFGEGSWLTVV.

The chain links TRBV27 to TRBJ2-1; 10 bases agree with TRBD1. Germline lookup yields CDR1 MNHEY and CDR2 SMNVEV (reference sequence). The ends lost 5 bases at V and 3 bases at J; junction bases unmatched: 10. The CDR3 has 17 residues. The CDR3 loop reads CASSPIYRDRGYNEQFF. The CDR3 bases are TGTGCCAGCAGTCCGATCTACCGGGACAGGGGCTACAATGAGCAGTTCTTC.

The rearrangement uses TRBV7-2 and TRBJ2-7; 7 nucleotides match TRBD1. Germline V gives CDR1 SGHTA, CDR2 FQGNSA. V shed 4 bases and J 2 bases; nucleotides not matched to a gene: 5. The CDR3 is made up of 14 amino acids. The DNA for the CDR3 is TGTGCCAGCAGCTCGCAGGGGGATGCCTACGAGCAGTACTTC. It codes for CASSSQGDAYEQYF.

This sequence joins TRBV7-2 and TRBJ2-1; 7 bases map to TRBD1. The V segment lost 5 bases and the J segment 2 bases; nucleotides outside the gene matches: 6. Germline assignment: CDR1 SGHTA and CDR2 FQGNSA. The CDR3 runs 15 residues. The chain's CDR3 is CASSLDRDPYNEQFF. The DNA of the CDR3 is TGTGCCAGCAGCCTCGACAGGGACCCCTACAATGAGCAGTTCTTC.